Here is one TCR beta chain with its context. The antigen is undetermined. V was clipped by 3 bases and J by 5 bases, with 11 bases between them. The germline V gene encodes CDR1 SGHAT and CDR2 FQNNGV. The CDR3 totals 14 residues. TCRdb's copy holds only in-frame clones and misses some; the assay was immunoSEQ multiplex PCR. Among fewer than 55,000 clones listed, around 86% were seen once. This sample is drawn from a study of OX40 agonist ivuxolimab in advanced cancers. In the study overall: While on treatment, patients had intravenous ivuxolimab at 0.01 to 10 mg/kg every 2 weeks. At about 81% male, the cohort had a mean age of roughly 60 years, ranging from about 20 to 79.

Study-level findings and limits: More expanded clones were found, on average, in CD8+ than in CD4+ T cells. At 0.1 to 3.0 mg/kg, CD4+ and CD8+ blood T cells expanded clonally by week 6.

The genes are TRBV11-2 and TRBJ2-4; D gene unclear. The TCR comes from an adult with an advanced solid tumor such as melanoma, head and neck, liver or kidney cancer. The sample in question was CD4+ or CD8+ T cells sorted from blood, obtained in a trial of the OX40 agonist ivuxolimab. CDR3 region: CASSFVGRQNIQYF. CDR3 coding DNA: TGTGCCAGCAGCTTCGTAGGGCGTCAAAACATTCAGTACTTC.